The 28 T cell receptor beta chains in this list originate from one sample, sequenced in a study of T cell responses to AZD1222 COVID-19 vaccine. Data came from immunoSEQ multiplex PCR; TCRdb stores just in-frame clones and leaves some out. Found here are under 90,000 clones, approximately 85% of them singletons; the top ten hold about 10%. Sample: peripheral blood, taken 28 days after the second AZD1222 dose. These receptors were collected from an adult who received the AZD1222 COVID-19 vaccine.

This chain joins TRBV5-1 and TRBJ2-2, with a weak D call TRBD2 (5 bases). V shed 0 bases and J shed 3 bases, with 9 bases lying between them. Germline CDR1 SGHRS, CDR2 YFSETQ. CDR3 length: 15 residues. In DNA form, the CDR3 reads TGCGCCAGCAGCTTGGAATCGCGGGACACCGGGGAGCTGTTTTTT. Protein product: CASSLESRDTGELFF.

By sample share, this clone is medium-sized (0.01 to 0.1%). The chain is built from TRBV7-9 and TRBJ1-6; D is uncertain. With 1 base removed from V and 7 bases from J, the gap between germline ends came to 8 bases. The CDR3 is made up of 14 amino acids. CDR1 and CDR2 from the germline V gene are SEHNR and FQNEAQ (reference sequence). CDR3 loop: CASSLETPNSPLHF. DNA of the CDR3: TGTGCCAGCAGCTTAGAAACACCGAATTCACCCCTCCACTTT.

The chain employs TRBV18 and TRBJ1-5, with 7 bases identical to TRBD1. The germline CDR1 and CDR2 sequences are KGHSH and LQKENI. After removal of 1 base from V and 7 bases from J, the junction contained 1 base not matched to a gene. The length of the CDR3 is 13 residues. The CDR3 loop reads CASSPQTGQPQHF. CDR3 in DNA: TGTGCCAGCTCACCACAGACAGGGCAGCCCCAGCATTTT. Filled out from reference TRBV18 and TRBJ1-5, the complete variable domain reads NAGVMQNPRHLVRRRGQEARLRCSPMKGHSHVYWYRQLPEEGLKFMVYLQKENIIDESGMPKERFSAEFPKEGPSILRIQQVVRGDSAAYFCASSPQTGQPQHFGDGTRLSIL.

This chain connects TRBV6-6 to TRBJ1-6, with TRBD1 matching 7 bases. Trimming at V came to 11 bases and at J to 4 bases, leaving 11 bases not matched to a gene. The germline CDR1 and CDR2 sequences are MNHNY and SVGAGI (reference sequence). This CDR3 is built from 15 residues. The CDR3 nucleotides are TGTGCCGGTTGTAGGACAGGCCAGTATAATTCACCCCTCCACTTT. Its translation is CAGCRTGQYNSPLHF.

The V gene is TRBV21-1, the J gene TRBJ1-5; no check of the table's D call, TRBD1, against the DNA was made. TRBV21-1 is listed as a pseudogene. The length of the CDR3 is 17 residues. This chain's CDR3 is CASSKIVGTGGHQPQHF. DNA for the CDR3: TGTGCCAGCAGCAAAATCGTGGGGACAGGGGGCCATCAGCCCCAGCATTTT.

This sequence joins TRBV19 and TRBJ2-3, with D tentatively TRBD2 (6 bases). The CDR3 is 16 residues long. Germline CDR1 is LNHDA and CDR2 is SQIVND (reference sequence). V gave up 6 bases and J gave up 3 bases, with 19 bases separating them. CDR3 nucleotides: TGTGCCAGTAGCCCGGGTGGGGGGTATGGAACAGATACGCAGTATTTT. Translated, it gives CASSPGGGYGTDTQYF. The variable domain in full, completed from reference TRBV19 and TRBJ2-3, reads DGGITQSPKYLFRKEGQNVTLSCEQNLNHDAMYWYRQDPGQGLRLIYYSQIVNDFQKGDIAEGYSVSREKKESFPLTVTSAQKNPTAFYLCASSPGGGYGTDTQYFGPGTRLTVL.

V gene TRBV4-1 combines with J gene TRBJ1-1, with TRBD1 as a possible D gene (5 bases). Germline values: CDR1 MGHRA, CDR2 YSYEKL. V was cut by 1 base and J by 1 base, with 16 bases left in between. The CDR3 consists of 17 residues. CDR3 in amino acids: CASSQGGLGTGNTEAFF. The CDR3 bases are TGCGCCAGCAGCCAAGGGGGCTTGGGGACTGGGAACACTGAAGCTTTCTTT.

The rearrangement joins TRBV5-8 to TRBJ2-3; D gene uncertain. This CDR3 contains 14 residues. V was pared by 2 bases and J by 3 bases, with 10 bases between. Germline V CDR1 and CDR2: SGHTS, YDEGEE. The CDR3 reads CASSFGLGTDTQYF. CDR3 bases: TGTGCCAGCAGCTTCGGGCTAGGGACAGATACGCAGTATTTT.

The CDR3 region is CASSEPPFGYETQYF. The DNA for the CDR3 is TGTGCCAGCAGTGAACCCCCTTTCGGCTACGAGACCCAGTACTTC. The rearrangement uses TRBV6-1 and TRBJ2-5; D not resolved. The CDR3 loop spans 15 amino acids. The V gene lost 2 bases and the J gene lost 5 bases, with 15 bases spanning the gap. CDR1 is MNHNS, CDR2 SASEGT, per germline.

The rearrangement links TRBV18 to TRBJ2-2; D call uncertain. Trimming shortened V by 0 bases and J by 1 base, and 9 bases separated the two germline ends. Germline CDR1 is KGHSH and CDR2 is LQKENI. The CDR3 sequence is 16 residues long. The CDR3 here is CASSPPTKRNTGELFF. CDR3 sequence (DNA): TGTGCCAGCTCACCACCTACCAAGCGGAACACCGGGGAGCTGTTTTTT.

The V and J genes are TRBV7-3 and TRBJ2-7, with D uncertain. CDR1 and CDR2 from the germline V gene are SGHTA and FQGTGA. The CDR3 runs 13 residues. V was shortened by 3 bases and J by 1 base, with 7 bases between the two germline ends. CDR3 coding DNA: TGTGCCAGCAGCTTCGCACAGTCCTACGAGCAGTACTTC. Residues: CASSFAQSYEQYF.

In nucleotides, the CDR3 is TGTGCCAGCAGCTGGGTATTCGGAAACACCATATATTTT. Its translation: CASSWVFGNTIYF. The chain employs TRBV5-6 and TRBJ1-3; no definite D call. With 3 bases removed from V and 4 bases from J, the gap between germline ends came to 8 bases. The V gene's germline CDR1 is SGHDT and CDR2 YYEEEE. CDR3 length: 13 residues.

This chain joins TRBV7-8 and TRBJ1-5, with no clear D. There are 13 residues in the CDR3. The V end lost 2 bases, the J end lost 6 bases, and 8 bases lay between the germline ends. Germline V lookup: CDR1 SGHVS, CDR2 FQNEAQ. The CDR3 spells CASSLRRVQPQHF. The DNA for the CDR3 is TGTGCCAGCAGCTTACGGAGGGTTCAGCCCCAGCATTTT. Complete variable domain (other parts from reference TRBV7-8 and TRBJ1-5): GAGVSQSPRYKVAKRGQDVALRCDPISGHVSLFWYQQALGQGPEFLTYFQNEAQLDKSGLPSDRFFAERPEGSVSTLKIQRTQQEDSAVYLCASSLRRVQPQHFGDGTRLSIL.

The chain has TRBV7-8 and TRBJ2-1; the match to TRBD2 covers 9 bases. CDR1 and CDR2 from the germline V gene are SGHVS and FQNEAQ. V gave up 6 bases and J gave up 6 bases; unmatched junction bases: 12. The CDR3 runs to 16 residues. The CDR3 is CASSLAVLRGGNEQFF. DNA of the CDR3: TGTGCCAGCAGTCTAGCAGTATTGCGGGGGGGCAATGAGCAGTTCTTC. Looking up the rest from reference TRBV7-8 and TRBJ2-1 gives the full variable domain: GAGVSQSPRYKVAKRGQDVALRCDPISGHVSLFWYQQALGQGPEFLTYFQNEAQLDKSGLPSDRFFAERPEGSVSTLKIQRTQQEDSAVYLCASSLAVLRGGNEQFFGPGTRLTVL.

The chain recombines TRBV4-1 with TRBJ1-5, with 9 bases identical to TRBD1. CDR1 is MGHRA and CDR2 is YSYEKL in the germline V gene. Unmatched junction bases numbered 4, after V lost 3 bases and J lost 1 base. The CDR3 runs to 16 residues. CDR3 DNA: TGCGCCAGCAGCCACAACGACAGGGGGAGCAATCAGCCCCAGCATTTT. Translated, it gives CASSHNDRGSNQPQHF.

The CDR3 coding sequence is TGTGCCAGCAGCTTTTTGGGGGAGCAGTACTTC. It is translated as CASSFLGEQYF. V is TRBV7-9 and J is TRBJ2-7; D uncertain. The length of the CDR3 is 11 residues. Per the germline V gene, CDR1 is SEHNR and CDR2 is FQNEAQ (reference sequence). V lost 3 bases, J lost 7 bases, and 7 bases lay in between.

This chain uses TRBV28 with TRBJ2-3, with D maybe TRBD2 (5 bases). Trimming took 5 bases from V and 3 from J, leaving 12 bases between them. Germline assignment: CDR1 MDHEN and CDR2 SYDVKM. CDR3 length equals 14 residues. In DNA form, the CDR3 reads TGTGCCAGCAGTCCTCAAAGGGAGACAGATACGCAGTATTTT. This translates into CASSPQRETDTQYF.

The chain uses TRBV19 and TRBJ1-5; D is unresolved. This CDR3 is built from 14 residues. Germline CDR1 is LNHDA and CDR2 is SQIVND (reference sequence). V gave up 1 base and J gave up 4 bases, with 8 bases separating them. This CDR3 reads CASSIGRENQPQHF. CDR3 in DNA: TGTGCCAGTAGTATAGGACGGGAGAATCAGCCCCAGCATTTT.

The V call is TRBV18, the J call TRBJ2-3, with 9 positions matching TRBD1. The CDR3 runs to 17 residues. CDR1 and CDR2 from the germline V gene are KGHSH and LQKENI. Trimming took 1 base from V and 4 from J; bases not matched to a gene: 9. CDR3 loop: CASSPLMPRQGADTQYF. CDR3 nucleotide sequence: TGTGCCAGCTCACCACTCATGCCTCGACAGGGGGCAGATACGCAGTATTTT.

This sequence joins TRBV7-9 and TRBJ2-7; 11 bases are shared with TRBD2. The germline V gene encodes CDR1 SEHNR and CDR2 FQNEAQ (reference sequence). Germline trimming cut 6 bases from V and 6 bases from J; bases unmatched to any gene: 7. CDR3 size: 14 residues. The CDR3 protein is CASSPVSGGVEQYF. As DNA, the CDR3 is TGTGCCAGCAGTCCCGTTAGCGGGGGGGTCGAGCAGTACTTC.

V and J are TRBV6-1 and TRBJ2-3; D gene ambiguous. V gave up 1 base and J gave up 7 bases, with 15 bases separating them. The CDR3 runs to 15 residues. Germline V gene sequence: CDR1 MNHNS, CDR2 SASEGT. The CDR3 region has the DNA TGTGCCAGCAGTGAAGTTGGCCACATAGGAAATACGCAGTATTTT. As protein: CASSEVGHIGNTQYF.

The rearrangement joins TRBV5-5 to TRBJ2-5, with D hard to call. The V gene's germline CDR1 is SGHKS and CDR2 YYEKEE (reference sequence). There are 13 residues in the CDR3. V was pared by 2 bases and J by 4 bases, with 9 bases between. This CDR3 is CASSFSIAETQYF. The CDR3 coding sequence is TGTGCCAGCAGCTTTTCGATTGCAGAGACCCAGTACTTC.

CDR3 amino acids: CASRSGWADNEKLFF. DNA of the CDR3: TGTGCCAGCAGATCTGGGTGGGCGGATAATGAAAAACTGTTTTTT. The chain joins TRBV11-2 to TRBJ1-4; D is ambiguous. Trimming stripped 6 bases from V and 4 bases from J, with 15 bases between. Germline CDR1 and CDR2: SGHAT and FQNNGV. CDR3 length: 15 amino acids.

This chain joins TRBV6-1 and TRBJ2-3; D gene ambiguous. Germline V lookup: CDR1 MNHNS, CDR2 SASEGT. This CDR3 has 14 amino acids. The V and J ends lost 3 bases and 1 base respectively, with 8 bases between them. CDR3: CASSDRAGTDTQYF. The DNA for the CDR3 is TGTGCCAGCAGTGATCGGGCCGGCACAGATACGCAGTATTTT.

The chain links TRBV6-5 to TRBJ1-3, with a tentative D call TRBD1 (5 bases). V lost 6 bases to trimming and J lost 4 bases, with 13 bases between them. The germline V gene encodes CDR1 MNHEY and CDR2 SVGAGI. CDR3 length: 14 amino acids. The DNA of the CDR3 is TGTGCCAGCAGGACCGTGACAGCCGGAAACACCATATATTTT. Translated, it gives CASRTVTAGNTIYF.

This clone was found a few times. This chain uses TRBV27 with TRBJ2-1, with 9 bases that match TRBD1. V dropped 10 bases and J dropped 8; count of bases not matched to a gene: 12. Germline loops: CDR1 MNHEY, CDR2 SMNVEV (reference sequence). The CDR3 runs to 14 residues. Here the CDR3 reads CAISPGTGFHEQFF. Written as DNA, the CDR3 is TGTGCCATCTCGCCCGGGACAGGGTTTCATGAGCAGTTCTTC.

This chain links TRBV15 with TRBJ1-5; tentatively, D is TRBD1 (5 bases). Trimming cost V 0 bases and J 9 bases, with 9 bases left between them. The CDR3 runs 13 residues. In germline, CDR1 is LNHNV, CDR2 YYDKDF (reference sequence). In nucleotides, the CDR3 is TGTGCCACCAGCAGAGATGGCCAGGGGCCCCAGCATTTT. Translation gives CATSRDGQGPQHF.

CDR3 coding DNA: TGTGCCAGCAGCTGGGGACAGCTCAATCAGCCCCAGCATTTT. This translates into CASSWGQLNQPQHF. The chain recombines TRBV6-5 with TRBJ1-5; 7 bases align to TRBD1. This CDR3 has 14 amino acids. V lost 6 bases and J lost 3; bases outside the gene matches: 5. CDR1 and CDR2 (germline): MNHEY, SVGAGI.